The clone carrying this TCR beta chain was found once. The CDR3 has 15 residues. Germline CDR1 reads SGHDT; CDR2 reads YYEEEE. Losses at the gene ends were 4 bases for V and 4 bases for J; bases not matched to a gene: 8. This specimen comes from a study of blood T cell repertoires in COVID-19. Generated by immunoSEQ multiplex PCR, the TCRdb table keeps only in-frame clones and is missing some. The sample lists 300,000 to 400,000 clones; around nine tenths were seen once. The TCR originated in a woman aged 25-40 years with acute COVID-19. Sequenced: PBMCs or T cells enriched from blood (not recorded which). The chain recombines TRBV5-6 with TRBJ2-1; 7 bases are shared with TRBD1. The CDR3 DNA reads TGTGCCAGCAGCCAAGAGGGGGCAGGTTACAATGAGCAGTTCTTC. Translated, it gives CASSQEGAGYNEQFF.